The clone carrying this TCR beta chain has at least ten counts. Germline V gives CDR1 LNHDA, CDR2 SQIVND (reference sequence). The CDR3 extends over 14 amino acids. V lost 1 base, J lost 4 bases, and 9 bases lay in between. The data are from a study of T cells after posttransplantation cyclophosphamide. Sequencing was performed with immunoSEQ multiplex PCR; in TCRdb, only in-frame clones are kept and a portion is missing. Listed for the sample are about 37,000 clones, none seen a single time. This TCR derives from a man aged 25-45 years in good health and a related stem cell transplant donor. V and J are TRBV19 and TRBJ2-3; D uncertain. The specimen was PBMCs. The CDR3 loop is CASSIVFRSDTQYF. The CDR3 DNA sequence: TGTGCCAGTAGTATAGTGTTCCGGTCAGATACGCAGTATTTT.